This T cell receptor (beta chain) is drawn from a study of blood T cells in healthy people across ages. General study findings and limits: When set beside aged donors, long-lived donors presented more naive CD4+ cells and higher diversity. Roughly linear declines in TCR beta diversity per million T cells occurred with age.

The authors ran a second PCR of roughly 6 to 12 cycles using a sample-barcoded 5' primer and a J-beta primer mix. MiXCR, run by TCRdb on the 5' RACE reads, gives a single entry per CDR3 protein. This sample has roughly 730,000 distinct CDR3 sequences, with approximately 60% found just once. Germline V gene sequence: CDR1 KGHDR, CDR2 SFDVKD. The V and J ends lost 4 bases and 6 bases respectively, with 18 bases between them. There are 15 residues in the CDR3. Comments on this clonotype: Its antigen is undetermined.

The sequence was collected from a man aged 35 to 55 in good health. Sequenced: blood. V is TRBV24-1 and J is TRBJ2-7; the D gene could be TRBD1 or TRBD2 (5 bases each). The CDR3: CATSETGTEDFEQYF. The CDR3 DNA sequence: TGTGCCACCAGTGAGACCGGGACGGAGGACTTCGAGCAGTACTTC.